This entry concerns a single T cell receptor (beta chain). What it recognizes is unknown. One end of the junction varies from germline; a read error may be responsible. The study co-extracted DNA and RNA from around 20-30 mg of unsorted bulk tissue. Every patient had chronic HBV infection and was treatment-naive. This sample was included in a study of tumor-infiltrating lymphocytes in primary liver carcinoma. About the research overall: The tumors ranged from about 4.2 to 10 cm across and fell within stage T1-T3 N0M0.

The CDR3 has 14 residues. Germline V gene sequence: CDR1 MNHEY, CDR2 SVGAGI. Study-wide results and caveats: Whereas tumor region pairs overlapped more, tumor-adjacent and tumor-blood pairs overlapped less. Tumors carried a top-250-clone fraction significantly exceeding that of blood (p = 0.039).

From 450 to 600 ng total RNA, TCR beta cDNA was generated with a primer in the constant region. Amplification in three nested multiplex PCR rounds with slightly modified ARM-PCR gave rise to TCR beta libraries. A C-beta reverse primer and TRBV1-TRBV30 forward primers served in each of the first two PCR rounds, at approximately 10 cycles apiece. TCRdb analysed the multiplex PCR reads with MiXCR anew, one entry per CDR3 protein. The profile shows under 150,000 distinct CDR3 sequences, around 70% of them singletons. The rearrangement joins TRBV6-5 to TRBJ2-1; no firm D call. The sequence was collected from a woman aged 55-69 years with primary liver carcinoma and hepatitis B virus infection. Sample: tumor-adjacent normal liver tissue. The CDR3 spells CAGSRRSPYNEQFF. The DNA for the CDR3 is TGTGCCGGCAGCCGAAGGAGCCCCTACAATGAGCAGTTCTTC.